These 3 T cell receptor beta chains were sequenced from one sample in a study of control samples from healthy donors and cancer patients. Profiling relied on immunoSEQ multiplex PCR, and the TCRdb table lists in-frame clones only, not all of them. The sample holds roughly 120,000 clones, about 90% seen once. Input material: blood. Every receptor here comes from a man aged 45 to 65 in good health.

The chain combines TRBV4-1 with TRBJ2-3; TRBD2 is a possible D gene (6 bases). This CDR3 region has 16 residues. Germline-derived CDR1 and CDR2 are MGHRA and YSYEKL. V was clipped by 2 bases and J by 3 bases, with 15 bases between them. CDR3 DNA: TGCGCCAGCAGCCAAATACTTGGGGGGAGAACAGATACGCAGTATTTT. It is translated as CASSQILGGRTDTQYF.

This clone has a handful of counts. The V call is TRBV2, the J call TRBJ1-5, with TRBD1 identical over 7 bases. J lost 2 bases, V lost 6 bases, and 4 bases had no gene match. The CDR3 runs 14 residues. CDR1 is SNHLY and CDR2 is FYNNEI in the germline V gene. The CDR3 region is CASRDTGGNQPQHF. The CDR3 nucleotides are TGTGCCAGCAGGGATACAGGGGGCAATCAGCCCCAGCATTTT.

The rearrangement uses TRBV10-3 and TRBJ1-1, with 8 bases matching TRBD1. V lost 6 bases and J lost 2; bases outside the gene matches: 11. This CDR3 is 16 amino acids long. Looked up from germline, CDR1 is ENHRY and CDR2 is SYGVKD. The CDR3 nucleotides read TGTGCCATCAGAACCACCCAGGGGGCGGAAAACACTGAAGCTTTCTTT. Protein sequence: CAIRTTQGAENTEAFF.